This T cell receptor (beta chain) was sequenced in a study of T-cell memory formation after mild COVID-19. Study findings and constraints: Contracting clones, day 15 to 85, had balanced CD4/CD8, and later expanders favored CD4+. Prior to infection, memory already included some responding clones, suggesting cross-reactive memory joined. Contracting CD4+ clones sat mainly in CM and EM; CD8+ in EMRA.

To note about this clonotype: Its cognate antigen is unknown.

After 5'RACE with constant-segment primers, TCR alpha and TCR beta cDNA libraries carrying sample barcodes and UMIs were obtained. TCRdb called the 5' RACE reads again in MiXCR, with one record for every CDR3 protein. This table has under 600,000 distinct CDR3 sequences, less than 25% appearing once. CDR3 length: 18 residues. J gave up 0 bases and V 1 base, and 10 bases lay outside the gene matches. Germline values: CDR1 SGHDN, CDR2 FVKESK. The chain carries TRBV14 and TRBJ2-7; TRBD2 matches 9 bases. The receptor's source is an adult woman who had mild COVID-19 (a few samples of this study predate the infection). Cell type and time point are not known. The sequencing sample was made of PBMCs or a T cell subset sorted from them (not recorded which). The CDR3 loop reads CASSQVGLAGTSSYEQYF. The CDR3, as DNA: TGTGCCAGCAGCCAAGTGGGGCTAGCGGGAACCAGCTCCTACGAGCAGTACTTC.